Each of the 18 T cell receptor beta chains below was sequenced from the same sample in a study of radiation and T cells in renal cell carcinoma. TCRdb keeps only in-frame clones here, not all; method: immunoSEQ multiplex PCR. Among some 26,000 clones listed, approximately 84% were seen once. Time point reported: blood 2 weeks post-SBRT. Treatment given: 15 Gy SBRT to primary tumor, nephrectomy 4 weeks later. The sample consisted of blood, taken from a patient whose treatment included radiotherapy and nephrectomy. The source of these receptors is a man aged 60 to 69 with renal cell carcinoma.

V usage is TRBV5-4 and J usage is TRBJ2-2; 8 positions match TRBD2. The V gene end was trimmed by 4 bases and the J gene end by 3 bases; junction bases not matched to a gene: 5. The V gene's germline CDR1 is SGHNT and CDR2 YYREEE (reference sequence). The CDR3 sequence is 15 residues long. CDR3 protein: CASSPRGGYTGELFF. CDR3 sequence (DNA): TGTGCCAGCAGCCCTCGGGGGGGGTACACCGGGGAGCTGTTTTTT.

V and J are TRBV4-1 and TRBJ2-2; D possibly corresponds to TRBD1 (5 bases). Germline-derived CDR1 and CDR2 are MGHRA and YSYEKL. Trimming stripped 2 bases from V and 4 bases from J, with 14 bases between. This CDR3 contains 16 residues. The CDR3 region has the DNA TGCGCCAGCAGCCAAAGGCAGGACACTACCACCGGGGAGCTGTTTTTT. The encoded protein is CASSQRQDTTTGELFF.

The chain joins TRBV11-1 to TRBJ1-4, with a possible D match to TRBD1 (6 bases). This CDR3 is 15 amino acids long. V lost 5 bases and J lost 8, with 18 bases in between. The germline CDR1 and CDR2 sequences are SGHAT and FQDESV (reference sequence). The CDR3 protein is CASSAPSRGEEKLFF. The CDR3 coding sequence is TGTGCCAGCAGCGCCCCGTCCAGGGGCGAGGAAAAACTGTTTTTT.

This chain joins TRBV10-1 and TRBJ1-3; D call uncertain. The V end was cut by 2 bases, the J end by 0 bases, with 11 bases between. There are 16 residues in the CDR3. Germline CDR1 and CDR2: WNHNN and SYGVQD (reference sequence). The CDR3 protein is CASSEEGGDSGNTIYF. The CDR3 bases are TGCGCCAGCAGTGAGGAGGGAGGCGACTCTGGAAACACCATATATTTT.

The CDR3 sequence: CASFRDRAKYNEQFF. Here the CDR3 DNA reads TGTGCCAGCTTCCGGGACAGGGCGAAGTACAATGAGCAGTTCTTC. The chain employs TRBV18 and TRBJ2-1; 9 bases are shared with TRBD1. V trimming: 7 bases; J trimming: 4 bases; junction bases outside the gene matches: 8. Germline CDR1 KGHSH, CDR2 LQKENI. The CDR3 sequence is 15 residues long.

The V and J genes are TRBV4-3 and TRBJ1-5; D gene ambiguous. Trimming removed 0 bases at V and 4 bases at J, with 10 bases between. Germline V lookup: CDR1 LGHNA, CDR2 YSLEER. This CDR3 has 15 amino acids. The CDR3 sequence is CASSQEWARNQPQHF. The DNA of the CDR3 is TGCGCCAGCAGCCAAGAGTGGGCTCGAAATCAGCCCCAGCATTTT.

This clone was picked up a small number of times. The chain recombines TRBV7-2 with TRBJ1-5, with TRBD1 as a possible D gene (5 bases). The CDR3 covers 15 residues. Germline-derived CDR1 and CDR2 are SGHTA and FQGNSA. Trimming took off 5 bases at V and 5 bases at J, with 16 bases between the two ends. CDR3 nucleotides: TGTGCCAGCAGCCGAGACATGGGGGGTTATCAGCCCCAGCATTTT. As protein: CASSRDMGGYQPQHF.

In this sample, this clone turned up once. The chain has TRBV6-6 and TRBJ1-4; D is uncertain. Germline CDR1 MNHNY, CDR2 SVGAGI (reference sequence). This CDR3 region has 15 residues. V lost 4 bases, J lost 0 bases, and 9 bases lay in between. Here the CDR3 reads CASSLEGATNEKLFF. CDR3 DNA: TGTGCCAGCAGTTTAGAGGGAGCAACTAATGAAAAACTGTTTTTT.

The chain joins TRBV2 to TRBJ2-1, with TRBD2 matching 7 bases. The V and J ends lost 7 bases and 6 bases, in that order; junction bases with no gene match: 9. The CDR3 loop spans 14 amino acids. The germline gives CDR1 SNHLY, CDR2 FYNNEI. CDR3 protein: CASKRLAPGNEQFF. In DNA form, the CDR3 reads TGTGCCAGCAAAAGACTAGCCCCGGGCAATGAGCAGTTCTTC.

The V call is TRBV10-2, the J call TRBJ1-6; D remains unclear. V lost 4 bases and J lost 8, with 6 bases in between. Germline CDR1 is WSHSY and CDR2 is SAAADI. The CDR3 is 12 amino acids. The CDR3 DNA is TGCGCCAGCAGTGGACTGGATTCACCCCTCCACTTT. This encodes CASSGLDSPLHF.

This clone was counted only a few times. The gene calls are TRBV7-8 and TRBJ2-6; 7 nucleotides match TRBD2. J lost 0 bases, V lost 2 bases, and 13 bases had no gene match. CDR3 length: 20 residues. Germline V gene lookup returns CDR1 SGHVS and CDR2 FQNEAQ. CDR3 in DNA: TGTGCCAGCAGCTTATCCCTCGATTGGGGAGGGATCTCTGGGGCCAACGTCCTGACTTTC. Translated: CASSLSLDWGGISGANVLTF. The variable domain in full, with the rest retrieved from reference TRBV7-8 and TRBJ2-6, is GAGVSQSPRYKVAKRGQDVALRCDPISGHVSLFWYQQALGQGPEFLTYFQNEAQLDKSGLPSDRFFAERPEGSVSTLKIQRTQQEDSAVYLCASSLSLDWGGISGANVLTFGAGSRLTVL.

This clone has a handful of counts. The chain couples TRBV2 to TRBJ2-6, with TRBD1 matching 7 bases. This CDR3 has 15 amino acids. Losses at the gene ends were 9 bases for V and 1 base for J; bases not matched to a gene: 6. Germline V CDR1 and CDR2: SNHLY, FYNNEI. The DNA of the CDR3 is TGTGCCAGTCTATACAGGGGATCTGGGGCCAACGTCCTGACTTTC. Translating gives CASLYRGSGANVLTF.

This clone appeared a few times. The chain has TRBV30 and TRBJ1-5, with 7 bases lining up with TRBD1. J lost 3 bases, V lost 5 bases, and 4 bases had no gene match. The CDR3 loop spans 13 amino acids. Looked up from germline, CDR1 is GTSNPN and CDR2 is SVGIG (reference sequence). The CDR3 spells CAWDRANNQPQHF. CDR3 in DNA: TGTGCCTGGGACAGGGCCAACAATCAGCCCCAGCATTTT.

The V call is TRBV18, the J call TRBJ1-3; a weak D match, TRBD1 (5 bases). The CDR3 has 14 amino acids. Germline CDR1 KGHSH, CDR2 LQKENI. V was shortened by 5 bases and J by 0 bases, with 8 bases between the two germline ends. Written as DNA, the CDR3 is TGTGCCAGCTCATACGGGGCCTCTGGAAACACCATATATTTT. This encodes CASSYGASGNTIYF.

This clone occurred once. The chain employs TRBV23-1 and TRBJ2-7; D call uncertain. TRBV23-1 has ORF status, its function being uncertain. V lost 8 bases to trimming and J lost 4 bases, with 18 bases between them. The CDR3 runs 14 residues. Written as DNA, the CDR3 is TGCGCCAGCGGGCACCCCTCAATACAATACGAGCAGTACTTC. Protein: CASGHPSIQYEQYF.

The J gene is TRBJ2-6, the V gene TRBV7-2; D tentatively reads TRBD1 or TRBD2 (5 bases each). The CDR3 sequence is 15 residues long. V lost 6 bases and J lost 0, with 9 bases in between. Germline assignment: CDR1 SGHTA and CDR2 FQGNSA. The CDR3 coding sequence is TGTGCCAGCAGTCCAGGGACCTCTGGGGCCAACGTCCTGACTTTC. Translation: CASSPGTSGANVLTF.

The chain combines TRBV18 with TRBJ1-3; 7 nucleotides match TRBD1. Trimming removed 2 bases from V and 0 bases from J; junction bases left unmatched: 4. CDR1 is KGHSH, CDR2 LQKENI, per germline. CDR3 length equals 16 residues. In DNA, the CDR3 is TGTGCCAGCTCACCAGAGGGACAGTTCTCTGGAAACACCATATATTTT. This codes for CASSPEGQFSGNTIYF.

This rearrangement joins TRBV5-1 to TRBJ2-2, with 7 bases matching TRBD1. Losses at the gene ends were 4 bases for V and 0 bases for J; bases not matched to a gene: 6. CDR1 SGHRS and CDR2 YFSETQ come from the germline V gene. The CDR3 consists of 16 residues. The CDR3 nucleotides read TGCGCCAGCAGCAGCCCACAGGGGCCGAACACCGGGGAGCTGTTTTTT. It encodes CASSSPQGPNTGELFF.